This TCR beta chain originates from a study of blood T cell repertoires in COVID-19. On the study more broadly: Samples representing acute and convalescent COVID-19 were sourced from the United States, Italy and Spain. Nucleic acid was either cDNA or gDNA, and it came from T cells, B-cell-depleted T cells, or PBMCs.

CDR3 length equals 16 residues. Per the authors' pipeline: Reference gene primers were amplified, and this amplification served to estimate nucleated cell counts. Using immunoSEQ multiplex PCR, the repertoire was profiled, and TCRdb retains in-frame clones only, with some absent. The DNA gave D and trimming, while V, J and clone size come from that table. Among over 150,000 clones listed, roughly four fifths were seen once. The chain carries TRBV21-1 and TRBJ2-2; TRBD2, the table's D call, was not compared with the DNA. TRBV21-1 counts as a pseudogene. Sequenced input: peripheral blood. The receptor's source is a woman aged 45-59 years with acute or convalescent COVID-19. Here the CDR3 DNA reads TGTGCCAGCAGCGGCTCTCTGAGGGAGCGCACCGGGGAGCTGTTTTTT. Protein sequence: CASSGSLRERTGELFF.